What follows are 6 T cell receptor beta chains derived from one specimen sequenced in a study of shared clonotypes between healthy human individuals. The naive CD8 subset, CD45RO-negative cells positively selected for CCR7, excluded terminally differentiated effector memory CD45RA+ cells. Clones were read by immunoSEQ multiplex PCR, and TCRdb kept only the in-frame ones, dropping some. The data show approximately 2,000,000 clones, with around 93% seen just once and around 1.7% held by the top ten. Material for sequencing was naive CD8+ T cells from PBMCs. These receptors all stem from a man between 18 and 29 years old in good health. Some clones in this sample may be carry-over from other donors' samples.

This chain uses TRBV28 with TRBJ2-4, with a weak D call TRBD1 (5 bases). The CDR3 sequence is 13 residues long. Germline V CDR1 and CDR2: MDHEN, SYDVKM. Trimming cost V 6 bases and J 5 bases, with 11 bases left between them. CDR3 sequence: CASRPLTENIQYF. CDR3 bases: TGTGCCAGCAGGCCTCTGACAGAAAACATTCAGTACTTC.

The J gene is TRBJ2-1, the V gene TRBV29-1; D remains unclear. Germline CDR1 and CDR2: SQVTM and ANQGSEA. The CDR3 is made up of 14 amino acids. Trimming took off 1 base at V and 2 bases at J, with 9 bases between the two ends. CDR3 in DNA: TGCAGCGTTGAAGCCGGGCAGGCCTACAATGAGCAGTTCTTC. This translates into CSVEAGQAYNEQFF.

The chain joins TRBV2 to TRBJ2-7; 9 positions agree with TRBD1. The CDR3 is made up of 14 amino acids. Germline V gene lookup returns CDR1 SNHLY and CDR2 FYNNEI. V shed 6 bases and J 5 bases; nucleotides not matched to a gene: 8. CDR3 region: CASSAGQGLDEQYF. CDR3 coding DNA: TGTGCCAGCAGCGCGGGACAGGGCCTCGACGAGCAGTACTTC.

The chain combines TRBV5-1 with TRBJ1-2, with unresolved D. This CDR3 is 15 amino acids long. CDR1 is SGHRS and CDR2 is YFSETQ in the germline V gene. V dropped 5 bases and J dropped 8 bases, with 22 bases sitting between them. The CDR3 loop is CASRWVQTHSNGYTF. The CDR3 DNA follows: TGCGCCAGCAGATGGGTACAGACCCATTCGAACGGCTACACCTTC. Full variable domain (remainder filled in from reference TRBV5-1 and TRBJ1-2): KAGVTQTPRYLIKTRGQQVTLSCSPISGHRSVSWYQQTPGQGLQFLFEYFSETQRNKGNFPGRFSGRQFSNSRSEMNVSTLELGDSALYLCASRWVQTHSNGYTFGSGTRLTVV.

The gene calls are TRBV9 and TRBJ2-1; 11 nucleotides match TRBD1. This CDR3 is built from 16 residues. Trimming removed 4 bases from V and 8 bases from J; junction bases left unmatched: 11. Germline lookup yields CDR1 SGDLS and CDR2 YYNGEE. CDR3 sequence: CASSRRSGQGAYEQFF. As DNA, the CDR3 is TGTGCCAGCAGCCGTAGGTCTGGACAGGGGGCCTATGAGCAGTTCTTC.

The chain joins TRBV9 to TRBJ2-3, with unresolved D. V lost 4 bases and J 1 base, leaving 10 bases between the germline ends. Germline V gene lookup returns CDR1 SGDLS and CDR2 YYNGEE. The CDR3 totals 14 residues. The DNA of the CDR3 is TGTGCCAGCAGCCCCCGTTCGGGCACAGATACGCAGTATTTT. It codes for CASSPRSGTDTQYF.